A selection of T cell receptor beta chains follows, all from one sample in a study of response to subunit inactivated influenza vaccine. Each CDR3 protein is one row after TCRdb ran MiXCR on the RT-PCR reads. The sample gives around 490,000 distinct CDR3 sequences, less than 10% of which show up once; 10% to 15% is in the top ten. Source: PBMCs from blood, taken 23 months after vaccination. The receptors were sampled from a man aged 50 to 75 who received an inactivated influenza vaccine. CDR3s include the opening cysteine and the closing phenylalanine or tryptophan. The order of the fields is D gene, J gene, clone size, V gene, CDR3 DNA, CDR3 protein. A D gene is named only where the DNA matches it firmly. Expanded clones are given a class, and other clones once, few, many or no size at all.

d_call: TRBD1
j_call: TRBJ2-1
clone_size: -
v_call: TRBV4-1
cdr3_nt: TGCGCCAGCAGCCAGGGACCGGGACAGCAATACAATGAGCAGTTCTTC
cdr3_aa: CASSQGPGQQYNEQFF

d_call: -
j_call: TRBJ2-7
clone_size: -
v_call: TRBV28
cdr3_nt: TGTGCCATACAGGGTGGATCCTACGAGCAGTACTTC
cdr3_aa: CAIQGGSYEQYF

d_call: -
j_call: TRBJ1-1
clone_size: few
v_call: TRBV7-2
cdr3_nt: TGTGCCAGCAGCTTGGGGGGGCAGGTGGGCACTGAAGCTTTCTTT
cdr3_aa: CASSLGGQVGTEAFF

d_call: -
j_call: TRBJ2-3
clone_size: -
v_call: TRBV7-8
cdr3_nt: TGTGCCAGCAGCTTCTCTAGGGCAGATACGCAGTATTTT
cdr3_aa: CASSFSRADTQYF

d_call: -
j_call: TRBJ1-1
clone_size: few
v_call: TRBV5-1
cdr3_nt: TGCGCCAGCAGCCCCTTGGGGAGGGACACTGAAGCTTTCTTT
cdr3_aa: CASSPLGRDTEAFF

d_call: -
j_call: TRBJ1-5
clone_size: few
v_call: TRBV15
cdr3_nt: TGTGCCACCAGCAGACAAAATCAGCCCCAGCATTTT
cdr3_aa: CATSRQNQPQHF

d_call: TRBD1
j_call: TRBJ2-4
clone_size: -
v_call: TRBV5-6
cdr3_nt: TGTGCCAGCGGCCTCGGGCAGACAGGGATTCAGTACTTC
cdr3_aa: CASGLGQTGIQYF

d_call: -
j_call: TRBJ2-5
clone_size: -
v_call: TRBV20-1
cdr3_nt: TGCAGTGCTAGGGTCAGGGTCAATCTTGAGACCCAGTACTTC
cdr3_aa: CSARVRVNLETQYF

d_call: -
j_call: TRBJ2-2
clone_size: -
v_call: TRBV9
cdr3_nt: TGTGCCAGCAGTGTACACACCGGGGAGCTGTTTTTT
cdr3_aa: CASSVHTGELFF

d_call: -
j_call: TRBJ2-7
clone_size: few
v_call: TRBV5-1
cdr3_nt: TGCGCCAGCAGCTTGGAAAGATCCACGGGGTTCCAGTACTTC
cdr3_aa: CASSLERSTGFQYF

d_call: -
j_call: TRBJ1-2
clone_size: -
v_call: TRBV12-3/TRBV12-4
cdr3_nt: TGTGCCAGCAGTTTAGAGGGCTGGGGCTATGGCTACACCTTC
cdr3_aa: CASSLEGWGYGYTF

d_call: TRBD1
j_call: TRBJ1-6
clone_size: few
v_call: TRBV12-3/TRBV12-4
cdr3_nt: TGTGCCAGCAGTCCTCGGGACAGGGGTGGATCACCCCTCCACTTT
cdr3_aa: CASSPRDRGGSPLHF

d_call: -
j_call: TRBJ1-5
clone_size: few
v_call: TRBV27
cdr3_nt: TGTGCCAGCAGTTCCACTCTTCCTCTCAAGCCTCCGTATAGCAATCAGCCCCAGCATTTT
cdr3_aa: CASSSTLPLKPPYSNQPQHF

d_call: TRBD1
j_call: TRBJ1-1
clone_size: few
v_call: TRBV6-5
cdr3_nt: TGTGCCAGCAGTTACACCGGACAGGATGAAGCTTTCTTT
cdr3_aa: CASSYTGQDEAFF

d_call: -
j_call: TRBJ2-3
clone_size: -
v_call: TRBV11-2
cdr3_nt: TGTGCCAGCAGCTTAGGAGGGTCCTGGGTCCCCCCCACAGATACGCAGTATTTT
cdr3_aa: CASSLGGSWVPPTDTQYF

d_call: -
j_call: TRBJ1-3
clone_size: many
v_call: TRBV12-3/TRBV12-4
cdr3_nt: TGTGCCAGCACAAGAGGTCTCCCCTCTGGAAACACCATATATTTT
cdr3_aa: CASTRGLPSGNTIYF

d_call: -
j_call: TRBJ2-7
clone_size: -
v_call: TRBV30
cdr3_nt: TGTGCCTGGAGTTCGGGGTCAGTATCCTACGAGCAGTACTTC
cdr3_aa: CAWSSGSVSYEQYF

d_call: -
j_call: TRBJ2-7
clone_size: many
v_call: TRBV6-5
cdr3_nt: TGTGCCAGCAGTTACTCGATACCGGTTTACGAGCAGTACTTC
cdr3_aa: CASSYSIPVYEQYF

d_call: TRBD1
j_call: TRBJ1-2
clone_size: -
v_call: TRBV5-1
cdr3_nt: TGCGCCAGCAGCAATGGGAACTGGGACAGGGGTGCTGGCTACACCTTC
cdr3_aa: CASSNGNWDRGAGYTF

d_call: -
j_call: TRBJ2-5
clone_size: many
v_call: TRBV16
cdr3_nt: TGTGCCAGCAGCCAATCGGTCAGGACTCAAGAGACCCAGTACTTC
cdr3_aa: CASSQSVRTQETQYF

d_call: -
j_call: TRBJ2-5
clone_size: -
v_call: TRBV29-1
cdr3_nt: TGCAGCGGTGACAGGCAAGGGCAAGAGACCCAGTACTTC
cdr3_aa: CSGDRQGQETQYF

d_call: -
j_call: TRBJ2-2
clone_size: many
v_call: TRBV3-1
cdr3_nt: TGTGCCAGCAGCTCGTTTAACACCGGGGAGCTGTTTTTT
cdr3_aa: CASSSFNTGELFF

d_call: -
j_call: TRBJ1-2
clone_size: many
v_call: TRBV6-2/TRBV6-3
cdr3_nt: TGTGCCAGCAGTTCAGCATTACCCAACTATGGCTACACCTTC
cdr3_aa: CASSSALPNYGYTF

d_call: TRBD2
j_call: TRBJ2-1
clone_size: many
v_call: TRBV4-2
cdr3_nt: TGTGCCAGCAGCACCGGGAGGAGCTCCTACAATGAGCAGTTCTTC
cdr3_aa: CASSTGRSSYNEQFF

d_call: -
j_call: TRBJ1-3
clone_size: many
v_call: TRBV12-3/TRBV12-4
cdr3_nt: TGTGCCAGCAGTTTAGGACAAAACTCTGGAAACACCATATATTTT
cdr3_aa: CASSLGQNSGNTIYF

d_call: TRBD1
j_call: TRBJ1-2
clone_size: many
v_call: TRBV4-1
cdr3_nt: TGCGCCAGCAGCCAAGATGGAGGGGGCCGGTATGGCTACACCTTC
cdr3_aa: CASSQDGGGRYGYTF

d_call: -
j_call: TRBJ2-5
clone_size: -
v_call: TRBV20-1
cdr3_nt: TGCAGTGCACTTCCCGAGGGGCTCCAAGAGACCCAGTACTTC
cdr3_aa: CSALPEGLQETQYF

d_call: -
j_call: TRBJ2-7
clone_size: -
v_call: TRBV11-2
cdr3_nt: TGTGCCAGCAGCTTATTGGCAGGGAAAGGCTACGAGCAGTACTTC
cdr3_aa: CASSLLAGKGYEQYF

d_call: -
j_call: TRBJ1-6
clone_size: few
v_call: TRBV9
cdr3_nt: TGTGCCAGCAGCGTAGGGCGTGATACGGGACCCCTCCACTTT
cdr3_aa: CASSVGRDTGPLHF

d_call: -
j_call: TRBJ2-7
clone_size: few
v_call: TRBV6-5
cdr3_nt: TGTGCCAGCAGTTACTCCCACTCTATCGACAAGTCCTACGAGCAGTACTTC
cdr3_aa: CASSYSHSIDKSYEQYF

d_call: -
j_call: TRBJ1-2
clone_size: many
v_call: TRBV4-2
cdr3_nt: TGTGCCAGCAGCCCGGGAGGGTCTACTAACTATGGCTACACCTTC
cdr3_aa: CASSPGGSTNYGYTF

d_call: TRBD2
j_call: TRBJ2-5
clone_size: -
v_call: TRBV5-1
cdr3_nt: TGCGCCAGCAGCAGAGGACTAGCGGGGGGGCCGATTCCAGAGACCCAGTACTTC
cdr3_aa: CASSRGLAGGPIPETQYF

d_call: -
j_call: TRBJ2-3
clone_size: many
v_call: TRBV4-2
cdr3_nt: TGTGCCAGCAGCCAAGATGGGGCGGCGAGGGATACGCAGTATTTT
cdr3_aa: CASSQDGAARDTQYF

d_call: -
j_call: TRBJ1-2
clone_size: -
v_call: TRBV20-1
cdr3_nt: TGCAGTGCCTACAGGGCCCCGAGCTACACCTTC
cdr3_aa: CSAYRAPSYTF

d_call: TRBD1
j_call: TRBJ2-5
clone_size: -
v_call: TRBV25-1
cdr3_nt: TGTGCCAGCAGTGAATTCGGTGGACAGGGGGTTGAGACCCAGTACTTC
cdr3_aa: CASSEFGGQGVETQYF

d_call: -
j_call: TRBJ2-5
clone_size: -
v_call: TRBV12-3/TRBV12-4
cdr3_nt: TGTGCCAGCAGACTAACAGGAGAGACCCAGTACTTC
cdr3_aa: CASRLTGETQYF

d_call: -
j_call: TRBJ2-1
clone_size: -
v_call: TRBV29-1
cdr3_nt: TGCAGCGTGCGGCTAGCCCGGGTGAATGAGCAGTTCTTC
cdr3_aa: CSVRLARVNEQFF

d_call: -
j_call: TRBJ2-5
clone_size: few
v_call: TRBV12-3/TRBV12-4
cdr3_nt: TGTGCCAGCAGTCGACCTGCCGGACGTCAAGAGACCCAGTACTTC
cdr3_aa: CASSRPAGRQETQYF

d_call: -
j_call: TRBJ1-1
clone_size: -
v_call: TRBV5-6
cdr3_nt: TGTGCCAGCAGCTTTATAACTGAAGCTTTCTTT
cdr3_aa: CASSFITEAFF

d_call: TRBD2
j_call: TRBJ2-2
clone_size: -
v_call: TRBV7-2
cdr3_nt: TGTGCCAGCAGGAAACTAGCGGGACAGAACACCGGGGAGCTGTTTTTT
cdr3_aa: CASRKLAGQNTGELFF

d_call: TRBD2
j_call: TRBJ2-7
clone_size: -
v_call: TRBV20-1
cdr3_nt: TGCAGTGCTAGCGTGGCTAGCGGGAGTTCCGAGCAGTACTTC
cdr3_aa: CSASVASGSSEQYF

d_call: -
j_call: TRBJ2-2
clone_size: -
v_call: TRBV20-1
cdr3_nt: TGCAGTGCTAGAACAGGGAACACCGGGGAGCTGTTTTTT
cdr3_aa: CSARTGNTGELFF

d_call: -
j_call: TRBJ1-5
clone_size: -
v_call: TRBV10-3
cdr3_nt: TGTGCCTCGGACGACGGGCAGAATCAGCCCCAGCATTTT
cdr3_aa: CASDDGQNQPQHF

d_call: -
j_call: TRBJ2-3
clone_size: many
v_call: TRBV20-1
cdr3_nt: TGCAGTGCTAGAGATATGGGTTACGGAAGGGATACGCAGTATTTT
cdr3_aa: CSARDMGYGRDTQYF

d_call: -
j_call: TRBJ1-6
clone_size: many
v_call: TRBV28
cdr3_nt: TGTGCCAGCAGTCGTGGGGGGAATTCAAATTCACCCCTCCACTTT
cdr3_aa: CASSRGGNSNSPLHF

d_call: -
j_call: TRBJ1-1
clone_size: few
v_call: TRBV20-1
cdr3_nt: TGCAGTGTCGGGCGCGCAACTGAAGCTTTCTTT
cdr3_aa: CSVGRATEAFF

d_call: TRBD2
j_call: TRBJ2-1
clone_size: -
v_call: TRBV7-9
cdr3_nt: TGTGCCAGCAGCCAAGGGCTAGCGGGGTATGAGCAGTTCTTC
cdr3_aa: CASSQGLAGYEQFF

d_call: TRBD1
j_call: TRBJ2-7
clone_size: -
v_call: TRBV5-6
cdr3_nt: TGTGCCAGCAGCGGACAAGGGGGCAGGGCCCCCCCCGAGCAGTACTTC
cdr3_aa: CASSGQGGRAPPEQYF

d_call: TRBD2
j_call: TRBJ2-7
clone_size: many
v_call: TRBV20-1
cdr3_nt: TGCAGTGCCAGGGAGGTAGCGGGAGCACACGAGCAGTACTTC
cdr3_aa: CSAREVAGAHEQYF

d_call: -
j_call: TRBJ2-5
clone_size: -
v_call: TRBV20-1
cdr3_nt: TGCAGTGCTACAAGTCCCTTCTCCATACAAGAGACCCAGTACTTC
cdr3_aa: CSATSPFSIQETQYF